Sequencing of this TCR beta chain was carried out in a study of cytomegalovirus exposure and HLA in healthy donors. Study observations and caveats: A later analysis showed HLA-associated TCR beta chains outstripping equally common others in clonal expansion.

Looked up from germline, CDR1 is SGHRS and CDR2 is YFSETQ. V was clipped by 3 bases and J by 6 bases; unmatched bases: 7. This CDR3 region has 14 residues. Both 60 Vbeta primers and 13 Jbeta primers went into the PCR. Generated by immunoSEQ multiplex PCR, the TCRdb table keeps only in-frame clones and is missing some. The table lists about 200,000 clones, 75% to 90% of them singletons, with around 0.3% in the top ten. This clone was seen once. No antigen is known for it. The sample comprised PBMCs. This chain joins TRBV5-1 and TRBJ2-7, with 9 nucleotides matching TRBD1. The sequence was obtained from a woman aged 30 to 39 in good health and CMV-seronegative. The CDR3 bases are TGCGCCAGCAGCTCGGGACAGGGTGAGGCCGAGCAGTACTTC. Translation: CASSSGQGEAEQYF.